Listed below are T cell receptor beta chains from one sample, sequenced in a study of cytomegalovirus exposure and HLA in healthy donors. Assay: immunoSEQ multiplex PCR; the TCRdb copy retains only in-frame clones and omits some. The sample lists around 190,000 clones, roughly 87% seen once, with 1% to 1.4% in the top ten. Input material: PBMCs. The receptor set was obtained from a boy between 2 and 15 years old in good health and CMV-seronegative. Both conserved end residues are part of each CDR3. The order of the fields is J gene, V gene, D gene, clone size, CDR3 protein, CDR3 DNA. The D gene is left open where the match is weak. Clone size is not always given. Where it is, it says once, few, many or a class for expanded clones.

TRBJ2-7	TRBV27	TRBD1	.	CASSFGTGAYEQYF	TGTGCCAGCAGTTTTGGGACAGGGGCCTACGAGCAGTACTTC
TRBJ2-5	TRBV28	TRBD1	.	CASSHRDRETQYF	TGTGCCAGCAGCCATCGGGACAGAGAGACCCAGTACTTC
TRBJ2-1	TRBV9	TRBD2	.	CASSVGRESGAVQRQFF	TGTGCCAGCAGCGTAGGGAGGGAAAGCGGGGCGGTTCAGAGGCAGTTCTTC
TRBJ2-5	TRBV5-1	TRBD1	.	CASSSQGSQETQYF	TGCGCCAGCAGCTCACAGGGGAGCCAAGAGACCCAGTACTTC
TRBJ2-3	TRBV27	.	.	CASSPRPVIGTDTQYF	TGTGCCAGCAGCCCCCGCCCCGTAATAGGCACAGATACGCAGTATTTT
TRBJ2-2	TRBV25-1	.	.	CASSESSAGTGELFF	TGTGCCAGCAGTGAATCCAGTGCAGGGACCGGGGAGCTGTTTTTT
TRBJ1-5	TRBV6-4	TRBD1	.	CASSDSRTGGYNHLSNQPQHF	TGTGCCAGCAGTGACTCGAGGACAGGGGGTTATAATCACCTTAGCAATCAGCCCCAGCATTTT
TRBJ2-5	TRBV7-8	.	.	CASSLEAGYQETQYF	TGTGCCAGCAGCTTAGAGGCAGGCTACCAAGAGACCCAGTACTTC
TRBJ2-3	TRBV27	.	.	CASSLTGGSLADTQYF	TGTGCCAGCAGTCTAACCGGAGGTTCCCTCGCAGATACGCAGTATTTT
TRBJ2-3	TRBV9	TRBD2	.	CASSVYGLAGAGDTQYF	TGTGCCAGCAGCGTATACGGACTAGCGGGAGCGGGAGATACGCAGTATTTT
TRBJ2-7	TRBV13	TRBD1	.	CASSLDRYEQYF	TGTGCCAGCAGCTTGGACAGGTACGAGCAGTACTTC
TRBJ2-5	TRBV6-5	.	.	CASSYQGQQETQYF	TGTGCCAGCAGTTACCAAGGACAGCAAGAGACCCAGTACTTC
TRBJ1-1	TRBV9	TRBD1	.	CASSPHLGTGDTEAFF	TGTGCCAGCAGCCCTCACCTGGGGACAGGGGACACTGAAGCTTTCTTT
TRBJ1-2	TRBV6-5	TRBD1	.	CASQGTGPYGYTF	TGTGCCAGCCAGGGGACAGGGCCCTATGGCTACACCTTC
TRBJ2-7	TRBV27	TRBD2	.	CASSLSGAYEQYF	TGTGCCAGCAGCCTAAGCGGGGCCTACGAGCAGTACTTC
TRBJ1-2	TRBV2	.	.	CASSTRQSENGYTF	TGTGCCAGCAGTACTCGGCAGTCGGAGAATGGCTACACCTTC
TRBJ2-5	TRBV15	.	.	CATSTPGRAETQYF	TGTGCCACCAGTACCCCAGGCAGGGCAGAGACCCAGTACTTC
TRBJ2-7	TRBV10-3	.	.	CAISRSYEQYF	TGTGCCATCAGCCGTTCCTACGAGCAGTACTTC
TRBJ2-6	TRBV27	TRBD2	.	CASSLKREAGANVLTF	TGTGCCAGCAGTCTCAAACGGGAGGCTGGGGCCAACGTCCTGACTTTC
TRBJ2-5	TRBV5-1	.	.	CASSRTQALLETQYF	TGCGCCAGCAGCCGGACTCAGGCGTTATTAGAGACCCAGTACTTC
TRBJ2-2	TRBV4-1	TRBD2	.	CASSQGFGGSPTGELFF	TGCGCCAGCAGCCAAGGATTTGGCGGGAGCCCCACCGGGGAGCTGTTTTTT
TRBJ1-4	TRBV9	.	.	CASSQGTGTNEKLFF	TGTGCCAGCAGCCAGGGAACTGGGACTAATGAAAAACTGTTTTTT
TRBJ1-5	TRBV10-3	TRBD1	.	CAISEGQGFVDQPQHF	TGTGCCATCAGTGAGGGACAGGGTTTCGTCGATCAGCCCCAGCATTTT
TRBJ2-2	TRBV13	TRBD2	.	CASSFWTSGIRRGELFF	TGTGCCAGCAGCTTTTGGACTAGCGGGATTCGTAGGGGGGAGCTGTTTTTT
TRBJ2-7	TRBV5-1	.	.	CASSLAGFAGADEQYF	TGCGCCAGCAGCTTGGCCGGGTTCGCGGGGGCAGACGAGCAGTACTTC
TRBJ2-6	TRBV28	.	few	CASSSYRFPGANVLTF	TGTGCCAGCAGTTCCTACAGGTTCCCCGGGGCCAACGTCCTGACTTTC
TRBJ1-2	TRBV30	.	.	CAWEGREDYGYTF	TGTGCCTGGGAGGGCCGGGAGGACTATGGCTACACCTTC
TRBJ2-1	TRBV29-1	TRBD2	.	CSAGLAGLYNEQFF	TGCAGCGCCGGCCTAGCGGGGCTTTACAATGAGCAGTTCTTC
TRBJ1-6	TRBV6-5	.	.	CASTAGGPMNSPLHF	TGTGCCAGCACTGCCGGCGGTCCCATGAATTCACCCCTCCACTTT
TRBJ2-4	TRBV5-1	TRBD2	.	CASSLREGDIQYF	TGCGCCAGCAGCCTTCGGGAGGGTGACATTCAGTACTTC
TRBJ2-7	TRBV29-1	.	once	CSAVGIQEYEQYF	TGCAGCGCTGTGGGGATACAGGAGTACGAGCAGTACTTC
TRBJ2-7	TRBV6-6	TRBD2	.	CASSYERDYEQYF	TGTGCCAGCAGTTACGAGCGGGACTACGAGCAGTACTTC
TRBJ1-1	TRBV7-9	.	.	CASSLDWEGGNTEAFF	TGTGCCAGCAGCTTAGACTGGGAGGGGGGGAACACTGAAGCTTTCTTT
TRBJ1-6	TRBV21-1	.	.	CASSNEGDYSPLHF	TGTGCCAGCAGCAATGAAGGAGATTACTCACCCCTCCACTTT
TRBJ2-7	TRBV28	.	once	CATRQGSYEQYF	TGCGCCACACGGCAGGGGTCCTACGAGCAGTACTTC
TRBJ2-1	TRBV18	.	.	CASSPEGSYNEQFF	TGTGCCAGCTCACCAGAGGGTTCCTACAATGAGCAGTTCTTC
TRBJ2-5	TRBV5-1	TRBD2	.	CASSLAGGNQETQYF	TGCGCCAGCAGCTTGGCGGGGGGGAACCAAGAGACCCAGTACTTC
TRBJ2-3	TRBV7-7	TRBD2	.	CASSWGLAGAGDTQYF	TGTGCCAGCAGCTGGGGACTAGCGGGAGCCGGAGATACGCAGTATTTT
TRBJ2-3	TRBV28	.	.	CASSLPQGAPADTQYF	TGTGCCAGCAGTTTACCACAAGGGGCACCCGCAGATACGCAGTATTTT
TRBJ1-5	TRBV18	.	.	CASSPTFVREDQPQHF	TGTGCCAGCTCACCCACCTTTGTGAGGGAAGATCAGCCCCAGCATTTT
TRBJ2-7	TRBV7-9	TRBD1	few	CASSLGQGAQEQYF	TGTGCCAGCAGCTTAGGGCAGGGGGCGCAAGAGCAGTACTTC
TRBJ1-4	TRBV7-9	.	few	CASSLTDEKLFF	TGTGCCAGCAGCTTAACTGATGAAAAACTGTTTTTT
TRBJ2-7	TRBV4-1	.	few	CASSQDQRFDYEQYF	TGCGCCAGCAGCCAAGATCAGAGGTTCGACTACGAGCAGTACTTC
TRBJ2-7	TRBV28	.	.	CASSSPRVRTYEQYF	TGTGCCAGCAGTTCCCCTCGGGTCCGTACCTACGAGCAGTACTTC
TRBJ2-7	TRBV7-8	.	.	CASSFDRGYNYEQYF	TGTGCCAGCAGCTTCGACCGGGGTTACAACTACGAGCAGTACTTC
TRBJ2-1	TRBV28	TRBD2	few	CASRRLAGGAGEQFF	TGTGCCAGCAGAAGACTAGCGGGGGGGGCGGGGGAGCAGTTCTTC
TRBJ1-2	TRBV9	.	.	CASSVGLSAPSNYGYTF	TGTGCCAGCAGCGTAGGCTTGTCCGCCCCTAGTAACTATGGCTACACCTTC
TRBJ2-7	TRBV11-2	TRBD2	.	CASSLGWREAYEQYF	TGTGCCAGCAGCTTAGGGTGGCGGGAGGCGTACGAGCAGTACTTC
TRBJ1-2	TRBV4-1	.	few	CASSPSMGGNYGYTF	TGCGCCAGCAGCCCCTCAATGGGGGGGAACTATGGCTACACCTTC